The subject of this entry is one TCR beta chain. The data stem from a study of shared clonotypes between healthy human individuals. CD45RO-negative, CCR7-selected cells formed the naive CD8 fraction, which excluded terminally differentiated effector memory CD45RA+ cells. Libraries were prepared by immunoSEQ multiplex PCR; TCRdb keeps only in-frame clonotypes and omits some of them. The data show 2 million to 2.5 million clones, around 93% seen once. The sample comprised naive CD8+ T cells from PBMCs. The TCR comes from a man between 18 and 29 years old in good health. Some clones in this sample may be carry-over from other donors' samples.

Here the CDR3 reads CATSSNYEGISSYEQYF. In nucleotides, the CDR3 is TGTGCCACCAGCAGCAATTACGAGGGGATCAGTTCCTACGAGCAGTACTTC. The chain is built from TRBV15 and TRBJ2-7; tentatively, D is TRBD1 or TRBD2 (5 bases each). Between the trimmed V and J ends, which lost 3 bases and 1 base, there was a span of 19 bases. Germline V gene sequence: CDR1 LNHNV, CDR2 YYDKDF (reference sequence). The CDR3 is made up of 17 amino acids.